This T cell receptor (beta chain) was recovered during a study of shared clonotypes between healthy human individuals. Broader study findings: Generation probabilities of non-shared clonotypes were lower (relative to those shared by all four donors).

The V and J ends lost 4 bases and 1 base, in that order; junction bases with no gene match: 1. The CDR3 totals 13 residues. The germline V gene has CDR1 SQVTM and CDR2 ANQGSEA. Negatively enriched CD4+ T cells were divided by CD45RA into naive and memory. Remarks on this clone: Its antigen is unidentified. Other DNA sequences in the same sample also yield this CDR3.

The assay used deep level. Using immunoSEQ multiplex PCR, the repertoire was profiled, and TCRdb retains in-frame clones only, with some absent. Of approximately 2.3 million clones in the sample, over 90% were seen once. This TCR derives from a man between 18 and 29 years old in good health. Some clones in this sample may be carry-over from other donors' samples. This rearrangement joins TRBV29-1 to TRBJ2-7; 10 bases match TRBD2. Sequencing input: naive CD4+ T cells from PBMCs. The subset was: CD45RA+ positively selected. The CDR3: CSVGGLASYEQYF. CDR3 DNA: TGCAGCGTTGGGGGACTAGCGTCCTACGAGCAGTACTTC.